A single TCR beta chain is shown here with its context. What it recognizes is unknown. There are 14 residues in the CDR3. Germline V gene data show CDR1 as SGHRS and CDR2 as YFSETQ. V was pared by 7 bases and J by 4 bases, with 17 bases between. This record belongs to a study of T cells in tumors after PD-1 blockade. Across the whole study: Either cemiplimab 350 mg every 2 weeks or pembrolizumab 200 mg every 3 weeks was given. Some patients also took daily vismodegib 150 mg during anti-PD-1 treatment.

Site-matched primary tumor biopsies were taken before and after PD-1 blockade. Study conclusions and caveats: Blood contained 35% to 50% of the tumor's TCR clonotypes.

TCRdb's table, derived via immunoSEQ multiplex PCR, lists solely in-frame clones and lacks some. The sample lists fewer than 15,000 clones; about 69% were seen once. The chain employs TRBV5-1 and TRBJ1-1; maybe TRBD1 (6 bases). This clonotype was sampled from a human donor with cutaneous squamous cell carcinoma. The material sequenced was tumor tissue, taken before anti-PD-1 treatment. This chain's CDR3 is CASGFGTGSTEAFF. CDR3 bases: TGCGCCAGCGGATTCGGCACAGGGTCCACTGAAGCTTTCTTT.